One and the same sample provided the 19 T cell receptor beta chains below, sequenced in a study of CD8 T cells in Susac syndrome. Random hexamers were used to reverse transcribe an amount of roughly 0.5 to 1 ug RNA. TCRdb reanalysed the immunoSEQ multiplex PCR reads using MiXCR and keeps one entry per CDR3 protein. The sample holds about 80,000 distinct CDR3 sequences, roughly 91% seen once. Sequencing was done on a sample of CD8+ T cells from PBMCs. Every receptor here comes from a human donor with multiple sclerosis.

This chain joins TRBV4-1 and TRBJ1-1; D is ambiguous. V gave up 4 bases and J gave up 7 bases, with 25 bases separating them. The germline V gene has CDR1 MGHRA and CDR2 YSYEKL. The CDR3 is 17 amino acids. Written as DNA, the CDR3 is TGCGCCAGCAGCCTACAAGATGGGTTTGGCAGCCAGGATGAAGCTTTCTTT. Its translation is CASSLQDGFGSQDEAFF.

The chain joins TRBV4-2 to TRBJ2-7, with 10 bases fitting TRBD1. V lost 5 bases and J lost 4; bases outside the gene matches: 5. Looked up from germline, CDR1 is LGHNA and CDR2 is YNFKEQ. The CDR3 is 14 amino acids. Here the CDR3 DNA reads TGTGCCAGCAGCTCGGGACAGGGGAGGTACGAGCAGTACTTC. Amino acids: CASSSGQGRYEQYF.

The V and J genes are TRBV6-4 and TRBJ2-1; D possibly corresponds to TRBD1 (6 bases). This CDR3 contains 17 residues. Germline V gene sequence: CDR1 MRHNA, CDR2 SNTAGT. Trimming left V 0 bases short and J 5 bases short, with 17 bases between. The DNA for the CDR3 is TGTGCCAGCAGTGACTCGATTGTGGGGACATCAAACAATGAGCAGTTCTTC. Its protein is CASSDSIVGTSNNEQFF.

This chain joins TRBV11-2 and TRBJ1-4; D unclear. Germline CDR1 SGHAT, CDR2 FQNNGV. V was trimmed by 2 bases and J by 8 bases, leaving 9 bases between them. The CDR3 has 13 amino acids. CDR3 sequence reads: CASSLQLVEKLFF. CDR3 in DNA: TGTGCCAGCAGCTTACAGCTTGTCGAAAAACTGTTTTTT.

The CDR3 loop reads CASSTSGGGNYGYTF. For the CDR3, the DNA is TGTGCCAGCAGCACCTCGGGGGGGGGTAACTATGGCTACACCTTC. The gene calls are TRBV5-4 and TRBJ1-2; D may be TRBD1 (5 bases). From germline, CDR1 is SGHNT and CDR2 YYREEE (reference sequence). V lost 4 bases and J 1 base, leaving 14 bases between the germline ends. This CDR3 is built from 15 residues.

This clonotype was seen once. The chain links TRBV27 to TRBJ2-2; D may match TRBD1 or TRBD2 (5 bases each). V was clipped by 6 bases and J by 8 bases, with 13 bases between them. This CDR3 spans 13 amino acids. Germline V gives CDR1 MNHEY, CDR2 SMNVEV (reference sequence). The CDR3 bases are TGTGCCAGCAGCCCCGGGGCTTGGGGGGAGCTGTTTTTT. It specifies CASSPGAWGELFF.

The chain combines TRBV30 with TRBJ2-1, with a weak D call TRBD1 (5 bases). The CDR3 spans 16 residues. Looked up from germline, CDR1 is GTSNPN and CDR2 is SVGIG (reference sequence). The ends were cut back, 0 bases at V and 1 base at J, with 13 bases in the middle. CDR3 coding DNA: TGTGCCTGGAGTGTAGCAGGGCGGATATCCTACAATGAGCAGTTCTTC. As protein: CAWSVAGRISYNEQFF. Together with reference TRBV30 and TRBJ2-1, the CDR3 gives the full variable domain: SQTIHQWPATLVQPVGSPLSLECTVEGTSNPNLYWYRQAAGRGLQLLFYSVGIGQISSEVPQNLSASRPQDRQFILSSKKLLLSDSGFYLCAWSVAGRISYNEQFFGPGTRLTVL.

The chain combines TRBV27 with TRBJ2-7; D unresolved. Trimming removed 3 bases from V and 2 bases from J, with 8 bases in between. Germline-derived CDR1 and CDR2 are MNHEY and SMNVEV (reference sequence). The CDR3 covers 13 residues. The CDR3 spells CASSLNTAYEQYF. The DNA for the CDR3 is TGTGCCAGCAGTTTGAACACGGCCTACGAGCAGTACTTC.

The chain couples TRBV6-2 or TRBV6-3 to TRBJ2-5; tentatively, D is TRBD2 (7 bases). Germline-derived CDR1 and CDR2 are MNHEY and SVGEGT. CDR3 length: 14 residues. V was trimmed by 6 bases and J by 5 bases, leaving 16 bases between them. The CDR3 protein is CASSDGGREETQYF. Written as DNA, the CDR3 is TGTGCCAGCAGCGACGGGGGGCGGGAGGAGACCCAGTACTTC.

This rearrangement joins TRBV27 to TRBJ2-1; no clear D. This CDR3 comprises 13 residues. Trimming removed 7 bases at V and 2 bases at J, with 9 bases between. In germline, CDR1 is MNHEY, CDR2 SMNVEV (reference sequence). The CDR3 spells CASTFGPYNEQFF. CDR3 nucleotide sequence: TGTGCCAGCACCTTTGGACCCTACAATGAGCAGTTCTTC.

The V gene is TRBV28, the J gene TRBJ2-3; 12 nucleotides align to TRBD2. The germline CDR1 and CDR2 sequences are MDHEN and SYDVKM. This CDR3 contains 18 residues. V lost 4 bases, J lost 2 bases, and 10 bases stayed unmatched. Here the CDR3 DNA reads TGTGCCAGCAGTTCCCCGCCAACTAGCGGGGGGCCCACAGATACGCAGTATTTT. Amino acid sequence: CASSSPPTSGGPTDTQYF.

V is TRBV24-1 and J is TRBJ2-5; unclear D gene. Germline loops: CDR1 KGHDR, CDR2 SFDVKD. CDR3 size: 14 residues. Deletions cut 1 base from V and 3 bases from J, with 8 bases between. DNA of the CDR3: TGTGCCACCAGTGATTTATCGGCAGAAGAGACCCAGTACTTC. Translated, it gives CATSDLSAEETQYF.

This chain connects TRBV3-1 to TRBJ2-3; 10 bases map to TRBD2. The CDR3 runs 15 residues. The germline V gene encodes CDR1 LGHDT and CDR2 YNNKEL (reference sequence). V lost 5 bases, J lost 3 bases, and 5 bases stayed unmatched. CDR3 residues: CASSIAGGWTDTQYF. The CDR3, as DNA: TGTGCCAGCAGCATAGCGGGAGGTTGGACAGATACGCAGTATTTT.

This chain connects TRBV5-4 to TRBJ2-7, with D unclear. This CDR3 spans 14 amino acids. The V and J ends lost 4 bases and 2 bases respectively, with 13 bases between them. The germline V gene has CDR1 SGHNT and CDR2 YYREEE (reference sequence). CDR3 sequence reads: CASSEEDGTYEQYF. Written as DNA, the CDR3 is TGTGCCAGCAGCGAAGAGGACGGTACCTACGAGCAGTACTTC.

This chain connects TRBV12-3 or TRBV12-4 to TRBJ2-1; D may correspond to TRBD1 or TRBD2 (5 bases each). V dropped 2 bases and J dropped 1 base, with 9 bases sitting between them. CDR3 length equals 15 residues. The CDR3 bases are TGTGCCAGCAGTTTATGGGGGTCGTCCTACAATGAGCAGTTCTTC. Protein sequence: CASSLWGSSYNEQFF.

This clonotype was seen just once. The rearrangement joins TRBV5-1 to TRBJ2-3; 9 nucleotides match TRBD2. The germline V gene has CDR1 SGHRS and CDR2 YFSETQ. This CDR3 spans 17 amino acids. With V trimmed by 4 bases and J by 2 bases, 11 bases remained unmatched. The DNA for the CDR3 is TGCGCCAGCAGCCTCTGGGCGGCGGGAGGGCCCACAGATACGCAGTATTTT. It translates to CASSLWAAGGPTDTQYF.

The CDR3 spells CATPAGGGQYF. CDR3 DNA: TGTGCCACCCCCGCAGGGGGAGGGCAGTATTTT. The chain carries TRBV5-8 and TRBJ2-3; D might be TRBD1 (7 bases). This CDR3 contains 11 residues. V was shortened by 9 bases and J by 11 bases, with 16 bases between the two germline ends. From germline, CDR1 is SGHTS and CDR2 YDEGEE.

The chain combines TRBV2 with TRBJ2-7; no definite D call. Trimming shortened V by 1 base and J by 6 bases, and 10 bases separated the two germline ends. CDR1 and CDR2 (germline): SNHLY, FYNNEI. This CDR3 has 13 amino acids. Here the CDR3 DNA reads TGTGCCAGCAGTGAAGTTGCTAGATCCGAGCAGTACTTC. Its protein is CASSEVARSEQYF.

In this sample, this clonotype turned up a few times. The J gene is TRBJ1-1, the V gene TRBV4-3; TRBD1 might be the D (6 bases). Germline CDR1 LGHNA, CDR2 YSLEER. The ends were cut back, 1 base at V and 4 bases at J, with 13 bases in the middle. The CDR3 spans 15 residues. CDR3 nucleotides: TGCGCCAGCAGCCAAGTTTCGGGGGCGGTCACTGAAGCTTTCTTT. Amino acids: CASSQVSGAVTEAFF.